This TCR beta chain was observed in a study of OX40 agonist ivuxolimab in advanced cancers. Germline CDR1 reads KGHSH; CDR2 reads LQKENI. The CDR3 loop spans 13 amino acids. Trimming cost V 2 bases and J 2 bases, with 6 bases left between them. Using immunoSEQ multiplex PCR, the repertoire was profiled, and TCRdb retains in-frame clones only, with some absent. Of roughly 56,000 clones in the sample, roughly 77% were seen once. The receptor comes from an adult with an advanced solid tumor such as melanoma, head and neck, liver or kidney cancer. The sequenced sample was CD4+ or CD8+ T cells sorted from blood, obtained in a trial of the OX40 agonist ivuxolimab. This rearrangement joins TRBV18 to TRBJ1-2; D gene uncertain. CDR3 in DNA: TGTGCCAGCTCACCAGGGGTAAACTATGGCTACACCTTC. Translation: CASSPGVNYGYTF.